This T cell receptor beta chain was retrieved from a study of blood T cell repertoires in COVID-19 (dated by TCRdb to the early 2020s). Study-wide context: Samples from collaborators originated in the United States, Italy and Spain and spanned both the acute and convalescent phases of COVID-19. The prospective study material was composed of cDNA or gDNA derived from T cells, B-cell-depleted T cells, or PBMCs. Deeply sampled blood TCRbeta repertoires from subjects exposed to, actively infected with, or recovered from COVID-19 were included in the dataset. The repertoires were made available in a free public database intended to serve as a resource for research on the immune response to SARS-CoV-2. The samples were drawn from two sources: the first 160 participants of the ongoing ImmuneRACE study, and over 1,000 subjects contributed by 6 global collaborators. A de-identified subject ID, COVID-19 status, age in years and sex were almost always included in the sample metadata. Where available, HLA class I and class II types were taken from metadata supplied by the sample provider and were not determined by assay-based typing.

Based on the germline V gene, the CDR1 and CDR2 sequences are SGDLS and YYNGEE. The CDR3 spans 15 residues, from the cysteine through the phenylalanine. CDR3 DNA is the only sequence kept; it has 45 bases, read in frame from the first base. The junction shows trimming of 4 bases on V and 6 bases on J, plus 20 bases between the germline ends. The collaborating institutions used their own protocols to collect whole blood in K2EDTA tubes. Collaborator samples were shipped for TCRbeta analysis as frozen whole blood, isolated PBMCs, or DNA extracted from either sample type. The paper as a whole reports these results and caveats: The amount of clinical and demographic metadata varied by source and participant and was provided uncurated.

As for this clone: The antigen this receptor binds is unknown. No per-base quality is available; no much larger clone lies one base away.

The immunoSEQ Assay, a bias-controlled multiplex PCR, was used to amplify TCRbeta CDR3 regions from genomic DNA. In the paper's pipeline: The number of nucleated cells in each sample was estimated from the amplification of reference gene primers within the assay. To quantify the absolute abundance of each unique TCRbeta CDR3 rearrangement, sequence reads were collapsed and filtered. For each sample, productive Simpson clonality was calculated as the square root of Simpson's diversity index across productive rearrangements. Here the immuneACCESS table is served through TCRdb, limited to in-frame sequences with V and J called. Missing clones are a known gap in these copies; in checked studies unresolved V genes cover under half, and the rest lacks a known reason. V, J and clone size were drawn from that table, and D and trimming were deduced from the DNA. The sample table holds about 120,000 clones, of which 81% were seen once. The ten largest clonotypes hold more than 9% of the sample.

This TCR was recovered from a human donor in a cohort sampled during active COVID-19. The material sequenced was peripheral blood. Recombination connected TRBV9 to TRBJ2-7, and TRBD2 may be the D gene, going by 6 matching bases. The CDR3: CASSPRAGRESEQYF. Here is the DNA: TGTGCCAGCAGCCCCCGGGCGGGACGGGAAAGCGAGCAGTACTTC.